Shown below are 7 T cell receptor beta chains from a single sample sequenced in a study of T cell clones after liver transplantation. Data came from immunoSEQ multiplex PCR; TCRdb stores just in-frame clones and leaves some out. This sample has roughly 62,000 clones, with approximately 63% found just once. Sequenced material: CD4+ T cells from blood, taken at the 15-month timepoint. Receptor source: a human patient who received a liver transplant. A subset of T cells may come from the graft donor.

The V gene is TRBV11-2, the J gene TRBJ2-1; 10 nucleotides line up with TRBD1. This CDR3 contains 14 residues. Germline assignment: CDR1 SGHAT and CDR2 FQNNGV. V dropped 3 bases and J dropped 9; count of bases not matched to a gene: 5. The CDR3 coding sequence is TGTGCCAGCAGCTTGACAGGGGGCAAGGGTGAGCAGTTCTTC. Residues: CASSLTGGKGEQFF. Together with reference TRBV11-2 and TRBJ2-1, the CDR3 gives the full variable domain: EAGVAQSPRYKIIEKRQSVAFWCNPISGHATLYWYQQILGQGPKLLIQFQNNGVVDDSQLPKDRFSAERLKGVDSTLKIQPAKLEDSAVYLCASSLTGGKGEQFFGPGTRLTVL.

The rearrangement joins TRBV11-2 to TRBJ1-3; 7 bases match TRBD1. CDR3 size: 15 residues. V was clipped by 1 base and J by 0 bases; unmatched bases: 0. CDR1 is SGHAT and CDR2 is FQNNGV in the germline V gene. The CDR3 DNA sequence: TGTGCCAGCAGCTTAGCAGGGGGCTCTGGAAACACCATATATTTT. Translated, it gives CASSLAGGSGNTIYF. The variable domain in full, completed from reference TRBV11-2 and TRBJ1-3, reads EAGVAQSPRYKIIEKRQSVAFWCNPISGHATLYWYQQILGQGPKLLIQFQNNGVVDDSQLPKDRFSAERLKGVDSTLKIQPAKLEDSAVYLCASSLAGGSGNTIYFGEGSWLTVV.

CDR3 residues: CASSRDRGTDTQYF. DNA of the CDR3: TGTGCCAGCAGCCGGGACAGGGGAACAGATACGCAGTATTTT. V is TRBV9 and J is TRBJ2-3, with TRBD1 matching 10 bases. Germline CDR1 is SGDLS and CDR2 is YYNGEE. V was clipped by 4 bases and J by 3 bases; unmatched bases: 2. The CDR3 sequence is 14 residues long.

This clone was detected only a few times. The gene calls are TRBV21-1 and TRBJ2-4. TRBV21-1 is labeled a pseudogene. The CDR3 length is 17 residues. This CDR3 is CASSKGVKGCGKNIQYF. CDR3 sequence (DNA): TGTGCCAGCAGCAAAGGGGTTAAGGGTTGTGGCAAAAACATTCAGTACTTC.

This chain joins TRBV28 and TRBJ2-7; tentative D call: TRBD2 (5 bases). The V and J ends lost 6 bases and 0 bases respectively, with 15 bases between them. The CDR3 contains 15 residues. CDR1 is MDHEN, CDR2 SYDVKM, per germline. In nucleotides, the CDR3 is TGTGCCAGCAGCCAGGCTAGCACACGCTCCTACGAGCAGTACTTC. Its protein is CASSQASTRSYEQYF.

The genes are TRBV30 and TRBJ1-2; 9 bases are a match to TRBD1. Unmatched junction bases numbered 14, after V lost 4 bases and J lost 8 bases. From germline, CDR1 is GTSNPN and CDR2 SVGIG (reference sequence). The CDR3 length is 15 residues. In nucleotides, the CDR3 is TGTGCCTGGATTACGGGGACAGGGTTGTCCGGCGGCTACACCTTC. It codes for CAWITGTGLSGGYTF.

In this sample, this clone turned up a few times. The chain joins TRBV6-5 to TRBJ2-7; the D call may be TRBD1 or TRBD2 (5 bases each). The V end was cut by 5 bases, the J end by 6 bases, with 20 bases between. The germline V gene has CDR1 MNHEY and CDR2 SVGAGI. CDR3 length equals 15 residues. CDR3 in DNA: TGTGCCAGCAGTCCCAGGGACGTCTGGGGAGCCGAGCAGTACTTC. Protein product: CASSPRDVWGAEQYF.